This is a list of T cell receptor beta chains from one sample in a study of blood T cells in healthy people across ages. TCRdb called the 5' RACE reads again in MiXCR, with one record for every CDR3 protein. The sample has 2 million or so distinct CDR3 sequences, roughly 52% seen once. Specimen: blood. The source is a woman in her 40s in good health. The CDR3 runs from the conserved cysteine through the conserved F or W. A D gene is named only where the DNA matches it firmly. For some rows the clone size is stated as once, few or many, or as a class when expanded; others skip it.

cdr3_length	d_call	v_call	clone_size	j_call	cdr3_aa	cdr3_nt
14	.	TRBV9	.	TRBJ2-3	CASSVEGEADTQYF	TGTGCCAGCAGCGTAGAGGGGGAGGCAGATACGCAGTATTTT
13	TRBD1	TRBV20-1	.	TRBJ1-2	CSAPGQGAGGYTF	TGCAGTGCTCCGGGACAGGGGGCAGGCGGCTACACCTTC
17	.	TRBV10-3	.	TRBJ1-2	CAIRFAGEDSPFYGYTF	TGTGCCATCAGATTCGCCGGGGAGGATTCCCCCTTCTATGGCTACACCTTC
16	.	TRBV7-8	.	TRBJ1-6	CASSLALGSYNSPLHF	TGTGCCAGCAGCTTGGCTTTGGGCTCCTATAATTCACCCCTCCACTTT
14	.	TRBV7-2	few	TRBJ2-6	CASTTPVGQGVLTF	TGTGCCAGCACAACCCCAGTTGGTCAGGGCGTCCTGACTTTC
17	.	TRBV5-1	.	TRBJ2-5	CASSLGVLGGNQETQYF	TGCGCCAGCAGCTTGGGGGTCTTGGGGGGAAACCAAGAGACCCAGTACTTC
17	.	TRBV12-3/TRBV12-4	few	TRBJ2-1	CASSLPSDGSSYNEQFF	TGTGCCAGCAGCCTCCCTTCGGACGGTAGCTCCTACAATGAGCAGTTCTTC
18	.	TRBV7-2	few	TRBJ2-7	CASSLSYRERRSSYEQYF	TGTGCCAGCAGCTTATCATACAGGGAGAGACGGAGCTCCTACGAGCAGTACTTC
15	TRBD2	TRBV6-2/TRBV6-3	.	TRBJ2-5	CASSSIAGWGETQYF	TGTGCCAGCAGTTCAATAGCGGGTTGGGGGGAGACCCAGTACTTC
15	.	TRBV27	.	TRBJ2-3	CASSLGRTKIDTQYF	TGTGCCAGCAGTTTAGGCAGGACCAAGATAGATACGCAGTATTTT
14	TRBD2	TRBV2	.	TRBJ2-7	CASSTPSGSYEQYF	TGTGCCAGCAGTACGCCTAGCGGCTCCTACGAGCAGTACTTC
17	.	TRBV5-8	few	TRBJ1-5	CASSLDGWAEGNQPQHF	TGTGCCAGCAGCTTGGACGGGTGGGCAGAAGGCAATCAGCCCCAGCATTTT
14	.	TRBV5-6	.	TRBJ1-4	CASSLTASNEKLFF	TGTGCCAGCAGCTTGACAGCCAGCAATGAAAAACTGTTTTTT
16	TRBD2	TRBV12-3/TRBV12-4	.	TRBJ2-7	CASSLGRASGYNEQYF	TGTGCCAGCAGTTTAGGACGTGCTAGCGGGTACAATGAGCAGTACTTC
13	.	TRBV28	.	TRBJ1-5	CASGRGSNQPQHF	TGTGCCAGTGGACGGGGTAGCAATCAGCCCCAGCATTTT
13	.	TRBV7-9	.	TRBJ1-2	CASSPYGRLGYTF	TGTGCCAGCAGCCCGTACGGACGTCTTGGCTACACCTTC
19	TRBD1	TRBV28	.	TRBJ1-2	CASSSFGVVPGQGLYGYTF	TGTGCCAGCAGTTCGTTTGGGGTCGTCCCGGGACAGGGTCTGTATGGCTACACCTTC
15	.	TRBV7-9	.	TRBJ1-5	CASSPGDGSNQPQHF	TGTGCCAGCAGCCCGGGGGACGGGAGCAATCAGCCCCAGCATTTT
13	.	TRBV7-2	once	TRBJ2-1	CASSRTFDNEQFF	TGTGCCAGCAGCCGAACTTTTGACAATGAGCAGTTCTTC
14	.	TRBV18	.	TRBJ1-4	CASSPLSANEKLFF	TGTGCCAGCTCACCACTCAGCGCTAATGAAAAACTGTTTTTT
19	TRBD1	TRBV6-1	.	TRBJ2-3	CASSRRQGVFLGDTDTQYF	TGTGCCAGCAGCCGGAGACAGGGGGTGTTCTTGGGGGATACAGATACGCAGTATTTT
21	TRBD2	TRBV4-3	few	TRBJ2-1	CASSQDGPVGTSGGPGNEQFF	TGCGCCAGCAGCCAAGATGGCCCAGTAGGGACTAGCGGGGGGCCGGGGAATGAGCAGTTCTTC
17	TRBD2	TRBV7-2	.	TRBJ2-1	CASSHPQRGDSYNEQFF	TGTGCCAGCAGCCATCCCCAGCGGGGGGACTCCTACAATGAGCAGTTCTTC
14	.	TRBV6-5	.	TRBJ2-3	CASRSHRGADTQYF	TGTGCCAGCAGGTCCCATCGGGGCGCAGATACGCAGTATTTT
13	.	TRBV20-1	few	TRBJ2-7	CSARAPSGDEQYF	TGCAGTGCTAGGGCCCCCTCAGGCGACGAGCAGTACTTC
13	.	TRBV9	.	TRBJ2-1	CASSVGLLHEQFF	TGTGCCAGCAGCGTAGGACTCCTCCACGAGCAGTTCTTC
16	.	TRBV4-3	few	TRBJ2-1	CASKSGDALTYNEQFF	TGCGCCAGCAAAAGTGGGGACGCCCTCACCTACAATGAGCAGTTCTTC
13	.	TRBV28	.	TRBJ2-7	CASSRDGDYEQYF	TGTGCCAGCAGTCGGGACGGTGACTACGAGCAGTACTTC
17	.	TRBV15	few	TRBJ2-6	CATSSSFGGPGANVLTF	TGTGCCACCAGCAGTTCCTTTGGAGGGCCTGGGGCCAACGTCCTGACTTTC
17	.	TRBV20-1	.	TRBJ1-5	CSASDRQRFYSNQPQHF	TGCAGTGCTAGCGACAGACAGAGATTTTATAGCAATCAGCCCCAGCATTTT
9	.	TRBV6-2/TRBV6-3	once	TRBJ2-5	CARRETQYF	TGTGCCAGACGAGAGACCCAGTACTTC
17	.	TRBV15	.	TRBJ2-1	CATSRDGRSPGANEQFF	TGTGCCACCAGCAGAGACGGGCGGTCTCCGGGGGCCAATGAGCAGTTCTTC
15	TRBD2	TRBV5-1	.	TRBJ2-7	CVSRPSGEATYEQYF	TGCGTCAGCAGACCAAGCGGGGAAGCAACCTACGAGCAGTACTTC
14	TRBD1	TRBV7-2	.	TRBJ2-7	CASRSDRRKYEQYF	TGTGCCAGCAGATCGGACAGGCGCAAGTACGAGCAGTACTTC
14	.	TRBV5-1	.	TRBJ1-2	CASSMAGDPGGYTF	TGCGCCAGCAGCATGGCCGGGGATCCGGGTGGCTACACCTTC
13	.	TRBV20-1	.	TRBJ2-7	CSARKGHSYEQYF	TGCAGTGCTAGAAAGGGACATAGCTACGAGCAGTACTTC
13	TRBD1	TRBV6-4	few	TRBJ2-1	CASSDSGQSEQFF	TGTGCCAGCAGTGACTCGGGACAGAGTGAGCAGTTCTTC
14	TRBD2	TRBV29-1	.	TRBJ2-1	CSVPQGGGAFEQFF	TGCAGCGTTCCCCAGGGCGGGGGGGCTTTTGAGCAGTTCTTC
16	TRBD1	TRBV7-9	.	TRBJ2-7	CASSPSPDRGSYEQYF	TGTGCCAGCAGCCCTAGTCCCGACAGGGGAAGTTACGAGCAGTACTTC
16	.	TRBV24-1	few	TRBJ2-3	CATSAIGRGGTDTQYF	TGTGCCACCAGTGCCATCGGCCGAGGGGGGACAGATACGCAGTATTTT
17	.	TRBV11-2	.	TRBJ2-3	CASSVGPLGGGTDTQYF	TGTGCCAGCAGCGTAGGACCCCTAGGCGGTGGGACAGATACGCAGTATTTT
17	.	TRBV7-9	.	TRBJ2-7	CASSFDEHSKSSYEQYF	TGTGCCAGCAGCTTCGACGAGCACAGCAAAAGCTCCTACGAGCAGTACTTC
14	.	TRBV5-1	few	TRBJ2-1	CASNVMDPYNEQFF	TGCGCCAGCAACGTGATGGACCCCTACAATGAGCAGTTCTTC
12	.	TRBV10-3	few	TRBJ1-5	CAISEVGQPQHF	TGTGCCATCAGTGAGGTTGGTCAGCCCCAGCATTTT
13	.	TRBV27	.	TRBJ1-2	CASSSTSPGGYTF	TGTGCCAGCAGTTCGACCTCTCCGGGGGGCTACACCTTC
13	.	TRBV7-2	.	TRBJ2-5	CASTPVPQETQYF	TGTGCCAGCACCCCGGTCCCCCAAGAGACCCAGTACTTC
15	TRBD1	TRBV12-3/TRBV12-4	.	TRBJ2-7	CASSRDRDSGYEQYF	TGTGCCAGCAGTCGGGACAGGGATTCTGGCTACGAGCAGTACTTC
16	.	TRBV6-6	.	TRBJ2-3	CASSYSAGLLTDTQYF	TGTGCCAGCAGTTACTCGGCGGGGTTGCTCACAGATACGCAGTATTTT
10	.	TRBV10-2	.	TRBJ2-1	CASSDGVPFF	TGCGCCAGCAGTGATGGGGTCCCGTTCTTC
15	TRBD1	TRBV10-3	few	TRBJ1-2	CAISDPGQGNYGYTF	TGTGCCATCAGTGACCCGGGACAGGGTAACTATGGCTACACCTTC
15	TRBD1	TRBV5-1	.	TRBJ1-1	CASSLMTGRHTEAFF	TGCGCCAGCAGCTTGATGACAGGGCGACACACTGAAGCTTTCTTT
13	.	TRBV20-1	.	TRBJ2-1	CSASRQAYNEQFF	TGCAGTGCTAGCCGGCAGGCTTACAATGAGCAGTTCTTC
16	TRBD2	TRBV7-9	.	TRBJ2-3	CASSSPLAGGTDTQYF	TGTGCCAGCAGCTCTCCGTTGGCGGGGGGCACAGATACGCAGTATTTT
15	TRBD2	TRBV9	.	TRBJ2-7	CASSVDPSGDYEQYF	TGTGCCAGCAGCGTAGACCCTAGCGGGGACTACGAGCAGTACTTC
15	TRBD2	TRBV2	.	TRBJ2-7	CASSARLAATYEQYF	TGTGCCAGCAGTGCTCGGCTAGCGGCAACCTACGAGCAGTACTTC